This T cell receptor beta chain was recovered during a study of T cell repertoires in cytomegalovirus infection. Study findings and constraints: HLA-C-restricted, CMV-specific TCR beta clonotypes were dominant ex vivo.

TCRdb passed the reads through MiXCR, listing each CDR3 protein once. The sample has about 150,000 distinct CDR3 sequences, around 24% seen once. In regard to this clonotype: Its antigen is still unknown.

This CDR3 has 14 amino acids. The V gene lost 1 base and the J gene lost 0 bases, with 5 bases spanning the gap. The germline V gene has CDR1 SGHAT and CDR2 FQNNGV. The TCR sequence derives from a human donor in good health (CMV status not recorded). Some clones in this sample may be carry-over from other donors' samples. The chain uses TRBV11-2 and TRBJ2-3; D gene unclear. The material sequenced was PBMCs. For the CDR3, the DNA is TGTGCCAGCAGCTTAGGTAGTAGCACAGATACGCAGTATTTT. Translated, it gives CASSLGSSTDTQYF.